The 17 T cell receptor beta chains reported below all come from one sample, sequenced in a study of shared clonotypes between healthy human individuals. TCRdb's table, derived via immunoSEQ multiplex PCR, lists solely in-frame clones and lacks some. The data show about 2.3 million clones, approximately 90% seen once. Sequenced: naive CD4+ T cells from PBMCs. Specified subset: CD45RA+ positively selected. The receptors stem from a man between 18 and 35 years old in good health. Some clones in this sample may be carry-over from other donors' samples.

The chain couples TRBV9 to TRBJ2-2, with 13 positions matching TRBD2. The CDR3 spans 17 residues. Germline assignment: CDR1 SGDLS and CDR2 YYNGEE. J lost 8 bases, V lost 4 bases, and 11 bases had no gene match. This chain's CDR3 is CASSSTGTSGKKGELFF. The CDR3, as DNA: TGTGCCAGCAGCTCTACCGGGACTAGCGGGAAGAAGGGGGAGCTGTTTTTT.

CDR3 amino acids: CASSPDSPGLASGEQFF. CDR3 coding DNA: TGTGCCAGCTCACCTGACTCACCGGGACTAGCGTCCGGTGAGCAGTTCTTC. The chain is built from TRBV18 and TRBJ2-1, with TRBD2 matching 10 bases. The CDR3 spans 17 residues. V shed 3 bases, J shed 9 bases, and the junction held 14 bases outside the gene matches. Germline lookup yields CDR1 KGHSH and CDR2 LQKENI.

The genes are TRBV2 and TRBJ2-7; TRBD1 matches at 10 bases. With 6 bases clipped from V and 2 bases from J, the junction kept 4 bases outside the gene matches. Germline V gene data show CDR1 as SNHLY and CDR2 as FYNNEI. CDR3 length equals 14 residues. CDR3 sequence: CASRWDRGAYEQYF. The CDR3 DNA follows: TGTGCCAGCAGGTGGGACAGGGGAGCCTACGAGCAGTACTTC.

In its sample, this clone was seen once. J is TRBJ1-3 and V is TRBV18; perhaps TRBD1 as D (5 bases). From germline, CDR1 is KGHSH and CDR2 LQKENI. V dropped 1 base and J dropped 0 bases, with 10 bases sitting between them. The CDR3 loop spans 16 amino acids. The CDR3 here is CASSPRKGRSGNTIYF. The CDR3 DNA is TGTGCCAGCTCACCACGTAAGGGACGCTCTGGAAACACCATATATTTT.

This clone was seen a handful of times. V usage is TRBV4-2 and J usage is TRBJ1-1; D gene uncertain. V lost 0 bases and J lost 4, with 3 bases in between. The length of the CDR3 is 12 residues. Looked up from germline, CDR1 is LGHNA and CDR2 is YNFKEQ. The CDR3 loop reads CASSQDPTEAFF. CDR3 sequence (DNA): TGTGCCAGCAGCCAAGATCCCACTGAAGCTTTCTTT.

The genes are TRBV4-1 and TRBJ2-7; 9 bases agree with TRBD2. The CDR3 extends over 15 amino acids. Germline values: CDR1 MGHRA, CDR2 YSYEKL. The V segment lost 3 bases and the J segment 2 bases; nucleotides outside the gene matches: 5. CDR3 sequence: CASSQGGRVTYEQYF. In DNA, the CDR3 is TGCGCCAGCAGCCAGGGCGGGAGGGTGACCTACGAGCAGTACTTC.

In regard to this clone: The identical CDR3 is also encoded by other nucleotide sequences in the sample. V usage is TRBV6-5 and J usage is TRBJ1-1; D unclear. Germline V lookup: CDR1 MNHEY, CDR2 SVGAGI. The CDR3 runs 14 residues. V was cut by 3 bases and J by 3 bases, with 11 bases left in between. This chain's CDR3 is CASSYSAGDTEAFF. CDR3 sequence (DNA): TGTGCCAGCAGTTATTCCGCTGGAGACACTGAAGCTTTCTTT.

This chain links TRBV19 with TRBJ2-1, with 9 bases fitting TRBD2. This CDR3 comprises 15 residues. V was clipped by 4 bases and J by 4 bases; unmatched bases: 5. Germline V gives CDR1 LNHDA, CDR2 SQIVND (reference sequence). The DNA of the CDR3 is TGTGCCAGTAGTAGCGGGAGGGCCCCATACAATGAGCAGTTCTTC. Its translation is CASSSGRAPYNEQFF.

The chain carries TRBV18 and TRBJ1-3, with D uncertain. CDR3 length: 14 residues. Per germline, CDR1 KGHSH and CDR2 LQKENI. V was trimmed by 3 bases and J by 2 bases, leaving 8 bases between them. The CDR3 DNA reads TGTGCCAGCTCACCCGAAGGGACTGGAAACACCATATATTTT. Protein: CASSPEGTGNTIYF.

CDR3 loop: CSVVPGGQETQYF. DNA of the CDR3: TGCAGCGTTGTGCCAGGGGGCCAAGAGACCCAGTACTTC. The chain employs TRBV29-1 and TRBJ2-5; TRBD1 aligns across 7 bases. Germline lookup yields CDR1 SQVTM and CDR2 ANQGSEA. After removal of 4 bases from V and 1 base from J, the junction contained 3 bases not matched to a gene. The CDR3 has 13 residues.

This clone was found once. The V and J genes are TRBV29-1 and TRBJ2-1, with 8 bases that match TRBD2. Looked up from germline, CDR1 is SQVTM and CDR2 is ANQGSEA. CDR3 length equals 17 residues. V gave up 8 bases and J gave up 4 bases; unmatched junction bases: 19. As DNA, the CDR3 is TGCAGCTTAAGTGGGGGGCCCAGCGGGAGTAGGTACAATGAGCAGTTCTTC. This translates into CSLSGGPSGSRYNEQFF.

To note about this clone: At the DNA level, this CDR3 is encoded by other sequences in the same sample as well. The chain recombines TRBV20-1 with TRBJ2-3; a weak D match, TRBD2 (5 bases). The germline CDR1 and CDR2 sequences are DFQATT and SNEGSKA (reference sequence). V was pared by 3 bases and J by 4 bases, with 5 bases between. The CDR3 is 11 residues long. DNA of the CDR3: TGCAGTGCTAGGAGGGCAGATACGCAGTATTTT. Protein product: CSARRADTQYF.

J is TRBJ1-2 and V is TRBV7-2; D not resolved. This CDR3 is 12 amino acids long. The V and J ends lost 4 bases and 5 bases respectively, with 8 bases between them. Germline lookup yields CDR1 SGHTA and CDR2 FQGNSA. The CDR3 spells CASSSTSYGYTF. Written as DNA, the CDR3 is TGTGCCAGCAGCTCCACCAGTTATGGCTACACCTTC.

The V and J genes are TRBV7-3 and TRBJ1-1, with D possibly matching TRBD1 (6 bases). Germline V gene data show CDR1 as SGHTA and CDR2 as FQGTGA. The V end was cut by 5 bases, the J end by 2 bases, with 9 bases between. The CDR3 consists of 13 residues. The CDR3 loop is CASSPDSNTEAFF. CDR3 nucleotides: TGTGCCAGCAGCCCGGACAGTAACACTGAAGCTTTCTTT.

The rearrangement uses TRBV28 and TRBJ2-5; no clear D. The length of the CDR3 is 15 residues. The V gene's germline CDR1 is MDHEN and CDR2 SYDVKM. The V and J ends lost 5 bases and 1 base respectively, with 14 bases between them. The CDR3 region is CASSRSGAPQETQYF. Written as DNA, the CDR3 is TGTGCCAGCAGTCGTTCGGGCGCCCCCCAAGAGACCCAGTACTTC.

CDR3 sequence reads: CASSPGYEQYF. The DNA for the CDR3 is TGTGCCAGCAGCCCAGGTTACGAGCAGTACTTC. The chain uses TRBV7-8 and TRBJ2-7; D call uncertain. The CDR3 runs to 11 residues. The germline V and J ends were trimmed by 5 bases and 4 bases, with 6 bases remaining between them. CDR1 and CDR2 from the germline V gene are SGHVS and FQNEAQ.

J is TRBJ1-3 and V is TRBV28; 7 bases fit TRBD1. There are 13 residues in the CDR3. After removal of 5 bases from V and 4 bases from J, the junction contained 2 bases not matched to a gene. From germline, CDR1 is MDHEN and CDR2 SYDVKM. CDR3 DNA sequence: TGTGCCAGCAGTCAGGGGGACGGAAACACCATATATTTT. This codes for CASSQGDGNTIYF.